This TCR beta chain is drawn from a study of cytomegalovirus exposure and HLA in healthy donors. Study-wide context: In an earlier analysis, 90 million to 120 million unique TCR beta sequences were found from some 180 million T cells. Study findings and constraints: An observed cluster of highly shared sequence variants was recorded as a likely sequencing artifact. Earlier analysis yielded a pattern in which most TCR beta V segments were productive about 90% or about 30% of the time. Several V segments, TRBV6-2 and TRBV6-3 among them, could not be told apart and were dropped.

The trim removed 4 bases at V and 3 bases at J, leaving 5 bases unmatched. Germline-derived CDR1 and CDR2 are SGHRS and YFSETQ. This CDR3 is built from 14 residues. The PCR ran on 60 Vbeta and 13 Jbeta primers. Assay: immunoSEQ multiplex PCR; the TCRdb copy retains only in-frame clones and omits some. The sample contains some 150,000 clones, approximately 80% of which appear only once. In the case of this clone: The antigen is not known.

The TCR sequence derives from a woman aged 40 to 50 in good health and CMV-seronegative. Sample: PBMCs. The chain recombines TRBV5-1 with TRBJ2-7; 9 positions agree with TRBD1. In nucleotides, the CDR3 is TGCGCCAGCAGCACAGGGGGCAATCTCTACGAGCAGTACTTC. Translating it yields CASSTGGNLYEQYF. The whole variable domain, remainder taken from reference TRBV5-1 and TRBJ2-7, is KAGVTQTPRYLIKTRGQQVTLSCSPISGHRSVSWYQQTPGQGLQFLFEYFSETQRNKGNFPGRFSGRQFSNSRSEMNVSTLELGDSALYLCASSTGGNLYEQYFGPGTRLTVT.